This record concerns one T cell receptor beta chain sequence. The antigen is undetermined. The data derive from a study of CD8 T cells in ankylosing spondylitis. The study's findings and limits: Some of the motif variants had earlier been found in reactive arthritis patients' fluid and blood.

TCRdb re-analysed the 5' RACE reads in MiXCR, keeping a single row per CDR3 protein. This sample carries 150,000 to 200,000 distinct CDR3 sequences, about 20% of them seen once, and the ten largest clones take approximately 4.3%. Germline V CDR1 and CDR2: SGHTA, FQGNSA. This CDR3 spans 15 amino acids. V dropped 1 base and J dropped 8; count of bases not matched to a gene: 2. This chain links TRBV7-2 with TRBJ2-1; 13 bases map to TRBD2. The origin of this receptor is a male donor aged 5 to 29 with ankylosing spondylitis or in good health (not recorded which). Sequenced input: blood, either unsorted or a sorted T cell fraction (not recorded which). The CDR3 is CASSLEGLAGHEQFF. In nucleotides, the CDR3 is TGTGCCAGCAGCTTAGAGGGACTAGCGGGACATGAGCAGTTCTTC.